A single sample gave rise to the 22 T cell receptor beta chains below, sequenced in a study of cytomegalovirus exposure and HLA in healthy donors. The PCR made use of 60 Vbeta and 13 Jbeta primers. Profiling relied on immunoSEQ multiplex PCR, and the TCRdb table lists in-frame clones only, not all of them. The sample contains a few hundred thousand clones, 65% to 90% of which appear only once. Sequenced sample: PBMCs. These receptors all stem from a girl under 18 in good health and CMV-seronegative.

J is TRBJ1-2 and V is TRBV19, with D unresolved. The CDR3 extends over 12 amino acids. Trimming cost V 0 bases and J 9 bases, with 8 bases left between them. CDR1 and CDR2 from the germline V gene are LNHDA and SQIVND (reference sequence). The chain's CDR3 is CASSIDGERYTF. CDR3 coding DNA: TGTGCCAGTAGTATAGATGGTGAGCGCTACACCTTC.

This clone appeared once. Distinct nucleotide sequences in the sample also encode this CDR3. The chain couples TRBV15 to TRBJ2-7; no firm D call. CDR3 length equals 14 residues. Trimming removed 6 bases at V and 0 bases at J, with 12 bases between. Germline CDR1 is LNHNV and CDR2 is YYDKDF (reference sequence). In DNA, the CDR3 is TGTGCCACCAGTACTCTGGCGGTCTCCTACGAGCAGTACTTC. This codes for CATSTLAVSYEQYF.

This clone appeared a few times. The rearrangement links TRBV25-1 to TRBJ1-1; possibly TRBD1 for D (6 bases). V lost 6 bases and J 1 base, leaving 12 bases between the germline ends. The length of the CDR3 is 14 residues. The germline CDR1 and CDR2 sequences are MGHDK and SYGVNS. DNA of the CDR3: TGTGCCAGCAGACCCGGGACAACGAACACTGAAGCTTTCTTT. Translating gives CASRPGTTNTEAFF.

This chain links TRBV6-5 with TRBJ2-7; D perhaps matches TRBD1 (6 bases). With 6 bases removed from V and 0 bases from J, the gap between germline ends came to 12 bases. The CDR3 totals 14 residues. CDR1 and CDR2 from the germline V gene are MNHEY and SVGAGI. The DNA for the CDR3 is TGTGCCAGCAGCCCCGGGACATCCTCCTACGAGCAGTACTTC. Encoded protein: CASSPGTSSYEQYF.

The chain couples TRBV30 to TRBJ1-3, with TRBD1 as a possible D gene (5 bases). V shed 0 bases and J shed 1 base, with 10 bases lying between them. The CDR3 spans 15 residues. The germline CDR1 and CDR2 sequences are GTSNPN and SVGIG (reference sequence). The CDR3 bases are TGTGCCTGGAGTGTCGGGGGGGTTTCTGGAAACACCATATATTTT. It specifies CAWSVGGVSGNTIYF.

The V gene is TRBV7-9, the J gene TRBJ1-4; 8 bases agree with TRBD1. The germline V gene encodes CDR1 SEHNR and CDR2 FQNEAQ (reference sequence). There are 14 residues in the CDR3. The V segment lost 6 bases and the J segment 8 bases; nucleotides outside the gene matches: 8. The CDR3 region is CASSRGTGGEKLFF. CDR3 coding DNA: TGTGCCAGCAGTCGGGGGACAGGAGGAGAAAAACTGTTTTTT.

This clone was seen once. The sample contains more than one DNA sequence encoding this CDR3. The chain links TRBV28 to TRBJ2-7; 10 bases map to TRBD1. Unmatched junction bases numbered 8, after V lost 2 bases and J lost 4 bases. The V gene's germline CDR1 is MDHEN and CDR2 SYDVKM. The CDR3 is 16 amino acids. CDR3: CASSLPLDRGVYEQYF. As DNA, the CDR3 is TGTGCCAGCAGTTTACCCTTGGACAGGGGGGTATACGAGCAGTACTTC.

A single count supports this clone. J is TRBJ1-1 and V is TRBV5-1; TRBD1 matches 9 bases. J lost 8 bases, V lost 6 bases, and 17 bases had no gene match. CDR3 length: 16 amino acids. Germline V gene data show CDR1 as SGHRS and CDR2 as YFSETQ. CDR3 region: CASTPGTGSFFPEAFF. DNA for the CDR3: TGCGCCAGCACCCCTGGGACAGGGAGTTTCTTCCCCGAAGCTTTCTTT.

This chain joins TRBV27 and TRBJ1-1; 8 bases are a match to TRBD1. Germline loops: CDR1 MNHEY, CDR2 SMNVEV (reference sequence). V lost 3 bases, J lost 3 bases, and 6 bases stayed unmatched. The CDR3 has 15 amino acids. Here the CDR3 DNA reads TGTGCCAGCAGTTTGGACAGGGCCAGCTACACTGAAGCTTTCTTT. Protein product: CASSLDRASYTEAFF.

This chain uses TRBV11-2 with TRBJ2-5, with no clear D. The J call is doubtful: the DNA matches TRBJ2-7 better. Germline loops: CDR1 SGHAT, CDR2 FQNNGV. The CDR3 runs 11 residues. CDR3 residues: CASSLDYEQYF. The CDR3 region has the DNA TGTGCCAGCAGCTTAGATTACGAGCAGTACTTC.

The chain combines TRBV5-1 with TRBJ1-3, with 9 bases fitting TRBD1. Germline V CDR1 and CDR2: SGHRS, YFSETQ. The CDR3 loop spans 15 amino acids. The trim removed 0 bases at V and 5 bases at J, leaving 3 bases unmatched. CDR3: CASSLGQGERNTIYF. CDR3 nucleotide sequence: TGCGCCAGCAGCTTGGGACAGGGGGAGCGAAACACCATATATTTT.

The V and J genes are TRBV6-5 and TRBJ1-2; 7 bases map to TRBD1. CDR3 length: 15 residues. CDR1 MNHEY and CDR2 SVGAGI come from the germline V gene. J was trimmed by 2 bases and V by 6 bases; bases with no gene match: 9. This CDR3 reads CASSTRQGGNYGYTF. The CDR3 bases are TGTGCCAGCAGCACCAGACAGGGCGGAAACTATGGCTACACCTTC.

V gene TRBV2 combines with J gene TRBJ2-4, with a tentative D call TRBD2 (6 bases). V gave up 3 bases and J gave up 2 bases, with 8 bases separating them. The CDR3 length is 14 residues. From germline, CDR1 is SNHLY and CDR2 FYNNEI. CDR3 region: CASSDGGPKNIQYF. In DNA, the CDR3 is TGTGCCAGCAGTGACGGGGGTCCCAAAAACATTCAGTACTTC.

The chain employs TRBV11-3 and TRBJ2-1; D is perhaps TRBD2 (6 bases). The CDR3 extends over 14 amino acids. Germline V gene sequence: CDR1 SGHNT, CDR2 YENEEA. V shed 3 bases and J shed 0 bases, with 6 bases lying between them. CDR3 bases: TGTGCCAGCAGCTTTAGCGGCTCCTACAATGAGCAGTTCTTC. This translates into CASSFSGSYNEQFF.

Concerning this clone: At one boundary the junction diverges from the germline segment, which might be a read error. The CDR3 loop reads CSSGEVNTEAFF. CDR3 in DNA: TGTTCCAGCGGCGAGGTGAACACTGAAGCTTTCTTT. The J gene is TRBJ1-1, the V gene TRBV7-9; D is unclear. Germline V gene sequence: CDR1 SEHNR, CDR2 FQNEAQ (reference sequence). This CDR3 has 12 residues.

CDR3 loop: CASSSAPNPRTGEDTQYF. In DNA form, the CDR3 reads TGTGCCAGCAGCTCCGCCCCGAACCCACGAACAGGGGAAGATACGCAGTATTTT. The chain is built from TRBV5-4 and TRBJ2-3, with TRBD1 matching 7 bases. Germline CDR1 is SGHNT and CDR2 is YYREEE (reference sequence). The J segment lost 5 bases and the V segment lost 3 bases, leaving 18 bases of the junction unmatched. This CDR3 is built from 18 residues.

This chain links TRBV29-1 with TRBJ2-5, with 12 bases identical to TRBD2. CDR1 and CDR2 from the germline V gene are SQVTM and ANQGSEA. V lost 8 bases and J lost 4; bases outside the gene matches: 14. The CDR3 covers 16 residues. The CDR3 DNA follows: TGCAGCTTAAAAAAACCCGTGGGACTAGCGGGAGAGACCCAGTACTTC. Residues: CSLKKPVGLAGETQYF.

Here the CDR3 DNA reads TGTGCCACCAGCACTAGTTTTAGACAGAGTCTAACTAACTATGGCTACACCTTC. Protein: CATSTSFRQSLTNYGYTF. The gene calls are TRBV15 and TRBJ1-2; D possibly corresponds to TRBD1 (5 bases). Germline V gene data show CDR1 as LNHNV and CDR2 as YYDKDF (reference sequence). The V end was cut by 4 bases, the J end by 0 bases, with 21 bases between. CDR3 length equals 18 residues.

The gene calls are TRBV7-2 and TRBJ2-7, with TRBD1 identical over 9 bases. This CDR3 is 15 amino acids long. The trim removed 5 bases at V and 2 bases at J, leaving 7 bases unmatched. Per germline, CDR1 SGHTA and CDR2 FQGNSA. The CDR3: CASSRTGTGPYEQYF. The CDR3 DNA sequence: TGTGCCAGCAGCCGAACCGGGACAGGGCCCTACGAGCAGTACTTC.

The gene calls are TRBV5-4 and TRBJ2-3; TRBD1 or TRBD2 may be the D gene (6 bases each). CDR3 length: 14 residues. CDR1 and CDR2 from the germline V gene are SGHNT and YYREEE (reference sequence). The germline V and J ends were trimmed by 4 bases and 4 bases, with 13 bases remaining between them. The CDR3 DNA reads TGTGCCAGCAGCCTGGGGGGCCGCCCAGATACGCAGTATTTT. Its protein is CASSLGGRPDTQYF.

This clone appeared a single time. This sequence joins TRBV4-3 and TRBJ2-2; 9 nucleotides line up with TRBD1. The CDR3 contains 17 residues. Germline loops: CDR1 LGHNA, CDR2 YSLEER. The V segment lost 4 bases and the J segment 4 bases; nucleotides outside the gene matches: 10. In DNA form, the CDR3 reads TGCGCCAGCAGCCGCGAGGACAGGGGAACGAGCACCGGGGAGCTGTTTTTT. This sequence encodes CASSREDRGTSTGELFF.

Details on this clone: This same CDR3 is encoded by further DNA sequences in the sample. The chain uses TRBV7-3 and TRBJ1-1; 10 bases are shared with TRBD1. Germline-derived CDR1 and CDR2 are SGHTA and FQGTGA. J gave up 5 bases and V 4 bases, and 4 bases lay outside the gene matches. The CDR3 totals 14 residues. As DNA, the CDR3 is TGTGCCAGCAGCTCGACAGGGGGCGGGACTGAAGCTTTCTTT. It specifies CASSSTGGGTEAFF.